The rows below give T cell receptor beta chains drawn from one sample of a study of blood T cell repertoires in COVID-19. The method was immunoSEQ multiplex PCR; TCRdb's version includes in-frame clones alone and lacks a portion of them. The sample holds approximately 110,000 clones; around 84% are singletons and the top ten take less than 20%. The source material was peripheral blood. The receptors originated from a woman of 80 years or more with acute or convalescent COVID-19. Each CDR3 is given with its conserved first and last residue. A D gene is named only where the DNA matches it firmly. Expanded clones are given a class, and other clones once, few, many or no size at all.

DNA | CDR3 | D | J | V | size
TGTGCCAGCAGTGACCTGGGGAGAGGAACCTCCGAAGCTTTCTTT | CASSDLGRGTSEAFF | . | TRBJ1-1 | TRBV6-6 | once
TGTGCCAGCTCATATGACAGGATGAGCGGGAGCTCCTACGAGCAGTACTTC | CASSYDRMSGSSYEQYF | TRBD2 | TRBJ2-7 | TRBV18 | .
TGTGCCACCAAAGAGTTGCCCCAAGCCGGGGAGCTGTTTTTT | CATKELPQAGELFF | . | TRBJ2-2 | TRBV19 | .
TGTGCCAGCAGCCTCGATAGCGGGGCGTACAATGAGCAGTTCTTC | CASSLDSGAYNEQFF | TRBD2 | TRBJ2-1 | TRBV6-5 | few
TGTGCCAGCAGCCAACAGGGAACTTTAGCTTTCTTT | CASSQQGTLAFF | . | TRBJ1-1 | TRBV7-6 | many
TGTGCCAGCTTTCAACGGGCAGGGGGCGTAGGATCACCCCTCCACTTT | CASFQRAGGVGSPLHF | TRBD1 | TRBJ1-6 | TRBV2 | .
TGTGCCAGCAGTGCGGGACTAGCGACCTACAATGAGCAGTTCTTC | CASSAGLATYNEQFF | TRBD2 | TRBJ2-1 | TRBV27 | .
TGTGCCAGCAGCTTAAAGAGACTAGCGGGAGACCTCGACCGGGGAGATACGCAGTATTTT | CASSLKRLAGDLDRGDTQYF | TRBD2 | TRBJ2-3 | TRBV7-8 | .
TGCAGCCTGACTAGCGACCAAGAGACCCAGTACTTC | CSLTSDQETQYF | TRBD2 | TRBJ2-5 | TRBV29-1 | .
TGTGCCAGCAGTGATCTACCGGGACAGGGGTCCTACGAGCAGTACTTC | CASSDLPGQGSYEQYF | TRBD1 | TRBJ2-7 | TRBV6-1 | .
TGTGCCAGTAGTATAGATCCCGCGACAGGGTACGAGCAGTACTTC | CASSIDPATGYEQYF | TRBD1 | TRBJ2-7 | TRBV19 | .
TGTGCCAGCAGCCAAGATCGTCGCCTCGCCCCTAGAGAGACCCAGTACTTC | CASSQDRRLAPRETQYF | . | TRBJ2-5 | TRBV4-2 | .
TGCGCCAGCAGCAAGCTAAAGCCCCAAGATGGTCATCAGCCCCAGCATTTT | CASSKLKPQDGHQPQHF | . | TRBJ1-5 | TRBV4-1 | once
TGTGCCACGGACAGTAAGAACACCGGGGAGCTGTTTTTT | CATDSKNTGELFF | . | TRBJ2-2 | TRBV30 | .
TGCGCCAGCAGCTTGGGGACAGGGGTGGGAGCTGAAGCTTTCTTT | CASSLGTGVGAEAFF | TRBD1 | TRBJ1-1 | TRBV5-1 | .
TGTGCCAGCTCCGAGACCTACAATGAGCAGTTCTTC | CASSETYNEQFF | . | TRBJ2-1 | TRBV28 | few
TGTGCCAGCAGTGCTCCTAAGTGGGGGGAAGAGACCCAGTACTTC | CASSAPKWGEETQYF | . | TRBJ2-5 | TRBV2 | .
TGTGCCAGCAGTTACTCGGGGGGCTATGGCTACACCTTC | CASSYSGGYGYTF | . | TRBJ1-2 | TRBV6-5 | .
TGTGCCATTGGGACAGAACGTAGAGGCAATCAGCCCCAGCATTTT | CAIGTERRGNQPQHF | TRBD1 | TRBJ1-5 | TRBV10-3 | .
TGTGCCAGCAGCCAAGGACAGGGGCGAAACACCATATATTTT | CASSQGQGRNTIYF | TRBD1 | TRBJ1-3 | TRBV3-1/TRBV3-2 | .
TGTGCCAGCAGCCCAGCCGGGACACTGGTTGGCTACACCTTC | CASSPAGTLVGYTF | . | TRBJ1-2 | TRBV14 | .
TGTGCCAGCAGTGAGCGGGAGAGCCCCAAAAACATTCAGTACTTC | CASSERESPKNIQYF | TRBD2 | TRBJ2-4 | TRBV2 | .
TGCGCCAGCAGCTGGACTGGGGGGTGGGAGACCCAGTACTTC | CASSWTGGWETQYF | . | TRBJ2-5 | TRBV5-1 | .
TGTGCCAGCAGCACTAACATACTCGGACTAGCGGGAGACACCAATGAGCAGTTCTTC | CASSTNILGLAGDTNEQFF | TRBD2 | TRBJ2-1 | TRBV11-2 | .
TGTGCCAGCAGCGAAGGGCCGAGGGACATTCAGTACTTC | CASSEGPRDIQYF | . | TRBJ2-4 | TRBV5-6 | .
TGTGCCAGCAGCTTGTCCGGACTAGCGGGAGGGCCAAGACCAGATACGCAGTATTTT | CASSLSGLAGGPRPDTQYF | TRBD2 | TRBJ2-3 | TRBV11-2 | once
TGTGCCAGCAAAGGCGGGATCTACAATGAGCAGTTCTTC | CASKGGIYNEQFF | . | TRBJ2-1 | TRBV14 | .
TGTGCCAGCAGTGAAGGAAGAGTCCCATATGAAAAACTGTTTTTT | CASSEGRVPYEKLFF | . | TRBJ1-4 | TRBV6-1 | .
TGTGCCAGTAGTATAGGTACCAAGCTGCATTTT | CASSIGTKLHF | . | TRBJ1-5 | TRBV19 | .
TGTGCCACCTCCACATCGAACTATGGCTACACCTTC | CATSTSNYGYTF | . | TRBJ1-2 | TRBV24-1 | once
TGTGCCACCAGCAGAGTAGCGGGAGGGCCTTACGAGCAGTACTTC | CATSRVAGGPYEQYF | TRBD2 | TRBJ2-7 | TRBV15 | .
TGCGCCAGCAGCTTGGAGTCGGACACCGGGGAGCTGTTTTTT | CASSLESDTGELFF | . | TRBJ2-2 | TRBV5-1 | once
TGTGCCAGCAGCTCTTCTCCGGGACTAGCGGGAGCCGGGGAGCTGTTTTTT | CASSSSPGLAGAGELFF | TRBD2 | TRBJ2-2 | TRBV7-9 | .
TGTGCCAGCAGTTCCCCGGGACAAGAGGGTTCACCCCTCCACTTT | CASSSPGQEGSPLHF | . | TRBJ1-6 | TRBV28 | .
TGTGCCACCAGCGGGGACAGGGGGCACTACACCTTC | CATSGDRGHYTF | TRBD1 | TRBJ1-2 | TRBV24-1 | .
TGTGCCAGCAGTTCATGGACAGCCCAAGAGACCCAGTACTTC | CASSSWTAQETQYF | . | TRBJ2-5 | TRBV27 | .
TGTGCCAGCAGTCGAACCACAGGGGGTGCGCAGCCCCAGCATTTT | CASSRTTGGAQPQHF | TRBD1 | TRBJ1-5 | TRBV6-2/TRBV6-3 | few
TGCAGCGTTCTAAACACTGAAGCTTTCTTT | CSVLNTEAFF | . | TRBJ1-1 | TRBV29-1 | .
TGTGCCAGCAGCTTGGTGGAGAGACGGGATACGCAGTATTTT | CASSLVERRDTQYF | . | TRBJ2-3 | TRBV5-5 | .
TGTGCCAGCAGTGGTTCCGGGACAGGGGGCGGGGGCTACACCTTC | CASSGSGTGGGGYTF | TRBD1 | TRBJ1-2 | TRBV6-6 | .
TGTGCCAGCAGCCTGGGACTAGCGGGAGGCGAGACCCAGTACTTC | CASSLGLAGGETQYF | TRBD2 | TRBJ2-5 | TRBV5-4 | .
TGTGCCAGCGGCTTAGCGGCCTCCTACGAGCAGTACTTC | CASGLAASYEQYF | . | TRBJ2-7 | TRBV12-3/TRBV12-4 | .
TGTGCCAGCAGCTTACAGGGAAGAGGCAATGAGCAGTTCTTC | CASSLQGRGNEQFF | . | TRBJ2-1 | TRBV7-9 | many
TGTGCCAGCAGGCCTAGCGGTTCCTACAATGAGCAGTTCTTC | CASRPSGSYNEQFF | . | TRBJ2-1 | TRBV21-1 | .
TGCGCCAGCAGCCAAGCGCCGGGAACCAGGGGCAAAAACATTCAGTACTTC | CASSQAPGTRGKNIQYF | . | TRBJ2-4 | TRBV4-3 | .
TGTGCCAGTCAGGGCGGAGCGGGAGATACGCAGTATTTT | CASQGGAGDTQYF | . | TRBJ2-3 | TRBV12-3/TRBV12-4 | .
TGTGCCTGGAGTGTATCAGGGGGCGTAGGAGCTTTCTTT | CAWSVSGGVGAFF | TRBD1 | TRBJ1-1 | TRBV30 | .
TGTGCCCGCGTGATGGAGGGACAGACTAATGAAAAACTGTTTTTT | CARVMEGQTNEKLFF | TRBD1 | TRBJ1-4 | TRBV5-8 | .
TGTGCCAGCAGCTTGGAACAGGGTCACGGCTACACCTTC | CASSLEQGHGYTF | . | TRBJ1-2 | TRBV5-4 | few
TGTGCCAGTACGGCCACCCAGGGTGAAAAACTGTTTTTT | CASTATQGEKLFF | . | TRBJ1-4 | TRBV19 | .
TGCGCCAGCAGTATGGGACTACTAGCGAGGACAGATACGCAGTATTTT | CASSMGLLARTDTQYF | TRBD2 | TRBJ2-3 | TRBV5-1 | .
TGTGCCAGCAGTGCAACGGGAGTGGGCACAGATACGCAGTATTTT | CASSATGVGTDTQYF | . | TRBJ2-3 | TRBV2 | .
TGTGCCAGCAGCTTAGGGGCAGCCGGGGAGCTGTTTTTT | CASSLGAAGELFF | . | TRBJ2-2 | TRBV7-9 | .
TGTGCCAGCTCACTGCAGCGGGGGGGCTGGAATGAGCAGTTCTTC | CASSLQRGGWNEQFF | TRBD2 | TRBJ2-1 | TRBV18 | once